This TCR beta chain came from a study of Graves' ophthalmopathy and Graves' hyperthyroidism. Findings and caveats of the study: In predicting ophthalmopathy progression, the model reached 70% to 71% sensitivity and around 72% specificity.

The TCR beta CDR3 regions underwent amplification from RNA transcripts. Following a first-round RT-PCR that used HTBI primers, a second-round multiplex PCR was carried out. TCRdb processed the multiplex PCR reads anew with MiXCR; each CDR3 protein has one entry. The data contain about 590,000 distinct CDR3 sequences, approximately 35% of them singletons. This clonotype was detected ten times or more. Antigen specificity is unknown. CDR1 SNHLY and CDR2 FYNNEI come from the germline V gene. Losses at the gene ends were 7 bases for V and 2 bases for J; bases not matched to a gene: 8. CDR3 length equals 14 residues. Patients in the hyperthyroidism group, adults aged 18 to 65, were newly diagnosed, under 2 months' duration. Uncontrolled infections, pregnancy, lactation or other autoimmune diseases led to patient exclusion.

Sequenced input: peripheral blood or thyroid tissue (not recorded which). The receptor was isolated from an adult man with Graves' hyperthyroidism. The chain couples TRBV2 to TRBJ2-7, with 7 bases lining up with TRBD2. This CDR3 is CASTAGRATYEQYF. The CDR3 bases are TGTGCCAGCACGGCAGGGAGGGCAACCTACGAGCAGTACTTC.